The 27 T cell receptor beta chains below were found in one sample sequenced in a study of human T cells and chemical hapten exposure (dated by TCRdb to about 2021). Libraries were built with RACE. TCRdb shows the sequencer as NextSeq 500. TCRdb handled the public reads itself, with Q25 trimming in fastp and clone calling in MiXCR, and kept productive beta chains. Rows merge per CDR3 protein into single entries with the most common DNA and genes. For this sample there are 35,000 to 40,000 distinct CDR3 sequences; over 9.5% appear just once. The ten largest clones capture 5% to 6.5% of the sample. The sample's time point label is to be understood as: pre-sensitization, week 0. The treatment or condition label of this sample denotes: therapeutic diphenylcyclopropenone sensitization with weekly scalp DPC. The sample consisted of whole blood, taken in connection with sensitization to the hapten diphenylcyclopropenone (DPC). These receptors came from a man aged 25-40 years with alopecia areata. Some clones in this sample may be carry-over from other donors' samples.

This clonotype showed up many times. This rearrangement joins TRBV18 to TRBJ2-4; 9 bases are a match to TRBD1. CDR1 is KGHSH and CDR2 is LQKENI in the germline V gene. The CDR3 has 18 amino acids. V dropped 5 bases and J dropped 0; count of bases not matched to a gene: 11. CDR3 bases: TGTGCCAGCTCATTGGACAGGGGCCGCGGTCTAGCCAAAAACATTCAGTACTTC. Residues: CASSLDRGRGLAKNIQYF. The full variable domain, its missing parts supplied by reference TRBV18 and TRBJ2-4, is NAGVMQNPRHLVRRRGQEARLRCSPMKGHSHVYWYRQLPEEGLKFMVYLQKENIIDESGMPKERFSAEFPKEGPSILRIQQVVRGDSAAYFCASSLDRGRGLAKNIQYFGAGTRLSVL.

This clonotype was counted many times. CDR3 in amino acids: CASSLGVGNQPQHF. Here the CDR3 DNA reads TGTGCCAGCAGTTTGGGGGTTGGGAATCAGCCCCAGCATTTT. The chain uses TRBV12-3 or TRBV12-4 and TRBJ1-5, with D perhaps matching TRBD1 (5 bases). The length of the CDR3 is 14 residues. Trimming shortened V by 3 bases and J by 4 bases, and 10 bases separated the two germline ends.

This clonotype was detected ten times or more. This chain uses TRBV11-2 with TRBJ1-6; 7 bases map to TRBD1. The CDR3 loop spans 15 amino acids. Trimming removed 3 bases from V and 9 bases from J; junction bases left unmatched: 8. Germline V gene lookup returns CDR1 SGHAT and CDR2 FQNNGV. Written as DNA, the CDR3 is TGTGCCAGCAGCTTTACAGGGGCAGGGGGTTCACCCCTCCACTTT. Amino acid sequence: CASSFTGAGGSPLHF.

V usage is TRBV9 and J usage is TRBJ2-2; D call uncertain. The CDR3 spans 14 residues. Germline V CDR1 and CDR2: SGDLS, YYNGEE. The V and J ends lost 1 base and 3 bases respectively, with 7 bases between them. The CDR3 DNA reads TGTGCCAGCAGCGTATCACTGTACACCGGGGAGCTGTTTTTT. Amino acids: CASSVSLYTGELFF.

This clonotype was seen a handful of times. J is TRBJ2-4 and V is TRBV15; tentatively, D is TRBD1 or TRBD2 (5 bases each). The germline V gene has CDR1 LNHNV and CDR2 YYDKDF (reference sequence). The CDR3 is 16 residues long. With 3 bases removed from V and 8 bases from J, the gap between germline ends came to 20 bases. In DNA, the CDR3 is TGTGCCACCAGCAGGAGAACCGTCACGGGGCTGGACATTCAGTACTTC. Protein product: CATSRRTVTGLDIQYF.

V is TRBV5-1 and J is TRBJ2-3, with a possible D match to TRBD1 (6 bases). The CDR3 totals 15 residues. CDR1 is SGHRS and CDR2 is YFSETQ in the germline V gene. V shed 4 bases and J shed 2 bases, with 14 bases lying between them. The CDR3 loop is CASSPGTRSTDTQYF. CDR3 sequence (DNA): TGCGCCAGCAGCCCCGGGACACGGTCCACAGATACGCAGTATTTT. The entire variable domain, with the rest obtained from reference TRBV5-1 and TRBJ2-3, is as follows: KAGVTQTPRYLIKTRGQQVTLSCSPISGHRSVSWYQQTPGQGLQFLFEYFSETQRNKGNFPGRFSGRQFSNSRSEMNVSTLELGDSALYLCASSPGTRSTDTQYFGPGTRLTVL.

The chain is built from TRBV6-6 and TRBJ2-3; weak D call: TRBD2 (6 bases). In germline, CDR1 is MNHNY, CDR2 SVGAGI (reference sequence). CDR3 length: 13 residues. V shed 8 bases and J shed 4 bases, with 13 bases lying between them. The CDR3 nucleotides read TGTGCCAGCTCGTGGCGGGATTCAGATACGCAGTATTTT. It encodes CASSWRDSDTQYF.

The chain is built from TRBV12-3 or TRBV12-4 and TRBJ2-5; 10 nucleotides match TRBD2. With V trimmed by 1 base and J by 4 bases, 3 bases remained unmatched. CDR3 length equals 15 residues. DNA of the CDR3: TGTGCCAGCAGTTTAGGGGGACTAGCGTCAGAGACCCAGTACTTC. This translates into CASSLGGLASETQYF.

There are a few counts of this clonotype. The V gene is TRBV9, the J gene TRBJ2-7; maybe TRBD1 (5 bases). Germline V CDR1 and CDR2: SGDLS, YYNGEE. The CDR3 sequence is 14 residues long. V was shortened by 0 bases and J by 2 bases, with 9 bases between the two germline ends. The CDR3 protein is CASSVGGGPYEQYF. The CDR3 DNA is TGTGCCAGCAGCGTAGGGGGCGGCCCCTACGAGCAGTACTTC.

This clonotype has at least ten counts. The gene calls are TRBV6-4 and TRBJ2-1; 8 bases are a match to TRBD2. J was trimmed by 8 bases and V by 7 bases; bases with no gene match: 10. CDR1 MRHNA and CDR2 SNTAGT come from the germline V gene. This CDR3 spans 14 amino acids. In DNA, the CDR3 is TGTGCCAGCAATCTTCGGGGGGGGCCCTATGAGCAGTTCTTC. Protein: CASNLRGGPYEQFF.

In its sample, this clonotype is hyperexpanded. The chain combines TRBV29-1 with TRBJ2-1; 15 positions agree with TRBD2. Germline CDR1 and CDR2: SQVTM and ANQGSEA. The junction had 6 bases not matched to a gene; V was cut back by 1 base and J by 8 bases. This CDR3 is built from 16 residues. Here the CDR3 DNA reads TGCAGCGTTGAAGTAGTCGGGACTAGCGGGAGGTATGAGCAGTTCTTC. The encoded protein is CSVEVVGTSGRYEQFF.

This clonotype was counted a few times. J is TRBJ1-1 and V is TRBV12-3 or TRBV12-4; D ambiguous. V gave up 3 bases and J gave up 4 bases, with 6 bases separating them. The CDR3 runs 12 residues. The CDR3 region has the DNA TGTGCCAGCAGTTTTAAGATCACTGAAGCTTTCTTT. Translating gives CASSFKITEAFF.

V usage is TRBV12-3 or TRBV12-4 and J usage is TRBJ2-3, with 10 bases that match TRBD2. The CDR3 runs to 16 residues. The V gene end was trimmed by 6 bases and the J gene end by 11 bases; junction bases not matched to a gene: 17. In nucleotides, the CDR3 is TGTGCCAGCAGCCCACTAGCGGGATCCCAGAGTCGGTGGCAGTATTTT. This translates into CASSPLAGSQSRWQYF.

This clonotype came up many times. This chain connects TRBV4-3 to TRBJ1-6, with D hard to call. Trimming pared 4 bases from V and 5 bases from J, leaving 12 bases between. This CDR3 spans 15 amino acids. Germline V gene lookup returns CDR1 LGHNA and CDR2 YSLEER. CDR3 loop: CASSLNLGNNSPLHF. CDR3 DNA sequence: TGCGCCAGCAGCCTTAACTTAGGGAATAATTCACCCCTCCACTTT.

This clonotype was detected many times. The chain employs TRBV5-1 and TRBJ1-1; 10 bases align to TRBD1. Germline V gene lookup returns CDR1 SGHRS and CDR2 YFSETQ. Trimming cost V 0 bases and J 2 bases; bases outside gene matches: 4. There are 16 residues in the CDR3. CDR3 in DNA: TGCGCCAGCAGCTTGGGGACAGGGGGAGCAAACACTGAAGCTTTCTTT. Amino acids: CASSLGTGGANTEAFF.

This chain connects TRBV28 to TRBJ1-4; D unresolved. The V end was cut by 10 bases, the J end by 1 base, with 10 bases between. The CDR3 is 13 residues long. CDR1 MDHEN and CDR2 SYDVKM come from the germline V gene. CDR3 sequence (DNA): TGTGCCACCCTGGGAGTAACTAATGAAAAACTGTTTTTT. This sequence encodes CATLGVTNEKLFF.

This clonotype was seen only a few times. This sequence joins TRBV7-2 and TRBJ2-7, with no clear D. Germline-derived CDR1 and CDR2 are SGHTA and FQGNSA. CDR3 length: 18 amino acids. The V end was cut by 1 base, the J end by 4 bases, with 23 bases between. The CDR3: CASSLDSLMDGYRYEQYV. The CDR3, as DNA: TGTGCCAGCAGCTTAGACTCTTTGATGGACGGCTACAGATACGAGCAGTACGTC.

This rearrangement joins TRBV11-2 to TRBJ1-1; perhaps TRBD1 as D (5 bases). V dropped 3 bases and J dropped 0 bases, with 11 bases sitting between them. The CDR3 contains 15 residues. Germline V gene lookup returns CDR1 SGHAT and CDR2 FQNNGV. CDR3 in DNA: TGTGCCAGCAGCTTCCCGGGACTCTTGAACACTGAAGCTTTCTTT. It encodes CASSFPGLLNTEAFF.

The sample holds a few counts of this clonotype. This sequence joins TRBV7-9 and TRBJ1-2; TRBD1 is a possible D gene (6 bases). V was trimmed by 5 bases and J by 1 base, leaving 14 bases between them. In germline, CDR1 is SEHNR, CDR2 FQNEAQ (reference sequence). The CDR3 has 15 residues. CDR3 loop: CASSLTGSGNYGYTF. The CDR3 bases are TGTGCCAGCAGCCTCACAGGGAGTGGTAACTATGGCTACACCTTC.

The chain is built from TRBV3-1 and TRBJ2-7; D gene unclear. V was shortened by 1 base and J by 3 bases, with 4 bases between the two germline ends. The CDR3 is made up of 12 amino acids. The germline V gene has CDR1 LGHDT and CDR2 YNNKEL (reference sequence). CDR3 nucleotide sequence: TGTGCCAGCAGCCAAGCTAGCTACGAGCAGTACTTC. Its protein is CASSQASYEQYF.

This clonotype was observed many times. This sequence joins TRBV6-5 and TRBJ2-1, with 10 bases lining up with TRBD2. The germline CDR1 and CDR2 sequences are MNHEY and SVGAGI. CDR3 size: 13 residues. Germline trimming cut 8 bases from V and 9 bases from J; bases unmatched to any gene: 7. CDR3 sequence: CASGGGLATEQFF. In nucleotides, the CDR3 is TGTGCCAGCGGCGGGGGACTAGCGACTGAGCAGTTCTTC.

In its sample, this clonotype was seen a few times. The chain carries TRBV7-9 and TRBJ2-3, with TRBD2 matching 12 bases. The CDR3 is made up of 19 amino acids. Germline CDR1 SEHNR, CDR2 FQNEAQ (reference sequence). Unmatched junction bases numbered 14, after V lost 5 bases and J lost 2 bases. CDR3 residues: CASSPRFITSGGYTDTQYF. The CDR3 coding sequence is TGTGCCAGCAGCCCCCGATTCATTACTAGCGGGGGGTACACAGATACGCAGTATTTT. Full variable domain (remainder filled in from reference TRBV7-9 and TRBJ2-3): DTGVSQNPRHKITKRGQNVTFRCDPISEHNRLYWYRQTLGQGPEFLTYFQNEAQLEKSRLLSDRFSAERPKGSFSTLEIQRTEQGDSAMYLCASSPRFITSGGYTDTQYFGPGTRLTVL.

There are many counts of this clonotype. The rearrangement links TRBV18 to TRBJ2-3; a weak D match, TRBD2 (6 bases). This CDR3 comprises 17 residues. Germline CDR1 is KGHSH and CDR2 is LQKENI. V lost 0 bases and J lost 2, with 15 bases in between. The CDR3 loop is CASSPPGLLSHTDTQYF. The CDR3 DNA reads TGTGCCAGCTCACCACCGGGACTTCTCTCTCACACAGATACGCAGTATTTT.

This clonotype came up many times. The rearrangement links TRBV20-1 to TRBJ2-7; D possibly matches TRBD1 or TRBD2 (5 bases each). CDR3 length equals 12 residues. The germline V gene has CDR1 DFQATT and CDR2 SNEGSKA (reference sequence). With 4 bases removed from V and 3 bases from J, the gap between germline ends came to 10 bases. This CDR3 reads CSAKGGGYEQYV. DNA for the CDR3: TGCAGTGCTAAGGGTGGGGGCTACGAGCAGTACGTC.

The V gene is TRBV20-1, the J gene TRBJ2-1; D not certain. CDR1 and CDR2 from the germline V gene are DFQATT and SNEGSKA (reference sequence). Trimming removed 5 bases at V and 6 bases at J, with 11 bases between. This CDR3 has 12 residues. The CDR3 protein is CSAEDPPNEQFF. The CDR3 DNA reads as TGCAGTGCTGAGGACCCACCCAATGAGCAGTTCTTC.

The chain links TRBV20-1 to TRBJ1-5; TRBD1 aligns across 7 bases. Per germline, CDR1 DFQATT and CDR2 SNEGSKA (reference sequence). This CDR3 has 15 residues. The V and J ends lost 1 base and 1 base, in that order; junction bases with no gene match: 4. CDR3 in amino acids: CSARVTGSSNQPQHF. The DNA of the CDR3 is TGCAGTGCTAGAGTGACAGGGTCGAGCAATCAGCCCCAGCATTTT.

This clonotype was detected ten times or more. V is TRBV5-4 and J is TRBJ2-1, with 7 bases fitting TRBD1. V shed 0 bases and J 6 bases; nucleotides not matched to a gene: 3. Germline CDR1 reads SGHNT; CDR2 reads YYREEE (reference sequence). The length of the CDR3 is 14 residues. CDR3 amino acids: CASSLETGSNEQFF. The CDR3 DNA reads TGTGCCAGCAGCTTGGAGACAGGGAGCAATGAGCAGTTCTTC.